This passage covers 26 T cell receptor beta chains from one sample sequenced in a study of blood T cells in healthy people across ages. Together with a sample-barcoded 5' primer, a J-beta primer mix was included in a second PCR lasting roughly 6 to 12 cycles. Via MiXCR, TCRdb re-called the 5' RACE reads, giving one row per CDR3 protein. The repertoire holds around 1,000,000 distinct CDR3 sequences, with 20% to 25% as singletons. The sample was also reused in another study, on T cells of mothers and their children.

Specimen: blood. The receptors were gathered from a girl aged 2 to 10 in good health.

CDR3 region: CASSRGTGSYEQYF. In DNA, the CDR3 is TGCGCCAGCAGCCGGGGGACCGGGAGCTACGAGCAGTACTTC. This rearrangement joins TRBV5-1 to TRBJ2-1; a possible D gene is TRBD2 (6 bases). The J call may be wrong; the DNA end is better matched by TRBJ2-7. The CDR3 contains 14 residues. Germline loops: CDR1 SGHRS, CDR2 YFSETQ.

This clonotype has just a few counts. The chain combines TRBV7-2 with TRBJ2-3; 13 bases agree with TRBD2. The CDR3 contains 16 residues. Germline CDR1 reads SGHTA; CDR2 reads FQGNSA. J was trimmed by 6 bases and V by 1 base; bases with no gene match: 4. CDR3 region: CASSLVPGLAGDTQYF. The CDR3 nucleotides read TGTGCCAGCAGCTTAGTACCGGGACTAGCGGGGGATACGCAGTATTTT.

The chain recombines TRBV24-1 with TRBJ1-5; D call uncertain. Deletions cut 4 bases from V and 4 bases from J, with 10 bases between. CDR1 KGHDR and CDR2 SFDVKD come from the germline V gene. The CDR3 loop spans 14 amino acids. CDR3 protein: CATSDPLGNQPQHF. The CDR3 coding sequence is TGTGCCACCAGTGACCCCCTGGGGAATCAGCCCCAGCATTTT.

The chain is built from TRBV6-1 and TRBJ1-2, with TRBD1 as a possible D gene (6 bases). The V end lost 4 bases, the J end lost 14 bases, and 20 bases lay between the germline ends. CDR3 length equals 13 residues. Germline V gene data show CDR1 as MNHNS and CDR2 as SASEGT. CDR3 sequence: CASSAWDTEVGTF. The DNA for the CDR3 is TGTGCCAGCAGTGCGTGGGACACGGAGGTTGGGACCTTC.

The genes are TRBV24-1 and TRBJ1-2; 12 nucleotides match TRBD1. CDR3 length: 18 amino acids. V was clipped by 3 bases and J by 4 bases; unmatched bases: 11. Germline lookup yields CDR1 KGHDR and CDR2 SFDVKD. This CDR3 reads CATSDIRDRGRRPYGYTF. CDR3 DNA: TGTGCCACCAGTGATATCCGGGACAGGGGGCGCCGTCCCTATGGCTACACCTTC.

A few counts support this clonotype. J is TRBJ2-3 and V is TRBV7-6; TRBD2 aligns across 14 bases. In germline, CDR1 is SGHVS, CDR2 FNYEAQ. Trimming removed 6 bases from V and 3 bases from J; junction bases left unmatched: 5. This CDR3 comprises 16 residues. In DNA form, the CDR3 reads TGTGCCAGCAGTACGGGACTAGCGGGAGAAACAGATACGCAGTATTTT. Amino acids: CASSTGLAGETDTQYF.

This clonotype was observed a handful of times. V gene TRBV24-1 combines with J gene TRBJ2-5; D is perhaps TRBD2 (6 bases). The CDR3 loop spans 11 amino acids. Germline values: CDR1 KGHDR, CDR2 SFDVKD. V dropped 10 bases and J dropped 5 bases, with 10 bases sitting between them. The CDR3 nucleotides are TGTGCCACTGCCAGCGGGGAGACCCAGTACTTC. This translates into CATASGETQYF.

V is TRBV15 and J is TRBJ2-7, with D possibly TRBD1 on 5 matching bases. V lost 0 bases to trimming and J lost 5 bases, with 8 bases between them. Germline V CDR1 and CDR2: LNHNV, YYDKDF (reference sequence). The CDR3 runs to 13 residues. The CDR3 spells CATSRDPGNEQYF. The DNA of the CDR3 is TGTGCCACCAGCAGAGACCCAGGGAACGAGCAGTACTTC.

This chain joins TRBV5-1 and TRBJ2-1; tentative D call: TRBD1 (6 bases). The CDR3 totals 15 residues. Germline V gene lookup returns CDR1 SGHRS and CDR2 YFSETQ. The V gene lost 0 bases and the J gene lost 2 bases, with 9 bases spanning the gap. The CDR3: CASSLGDTPYNEQFF. DNA of the CDR3: TGCGCCAGCAGCTTGGGGGACACCCCCTACAATGAGCAGTTCTTC. The whole variable domain, filled in from reference TRBV5-1 and TRBJ2-1, reads KAGVTQTPRYLIKTRGQQVTLSCSPISGHRSVSWYQQTPGQGLQFLFEYFSETQRNKGNFPGRFSGRQFSNSRSEMNVSTLELGDSALYLCASSLGDTPYNEQFFGPGTRLTVL.

The V call is TRBV27, the J call TRBJ2-1, with unresolved D. The germline gives CDR1 MNHEY, CDR2 SMNVEV (reference sequence). There are 14 residues in the CDR3. Trimming removed 4 bases at V and 4 bases at J, with 11 bases between. This CDR3 reads CASSYSWAYNEQFF. CDR3 nucleotides: TGTGCCAGCAGTTACTCCTGGGCTTACAATGAGCAGTTCTTC.

The J gene is TRBJ2-5, the V gene TRBV14; a possible D gene is TRBD2 (6 bases). The germline V and J ends were trimmed by 0 bases and 0 bases, with 14 bases remaining between them. The CDR3 spans 17 residues. From germline, CDR1 is SGHDN and CDR2 FVKESK. The CDR3 coding sequence is TGTGCCAGCAGCCAAGAATCGGGAGTTACGTACCAAGAGACCCAGTACTTC. Translating gives CASSQESGVTYQETQYF.

This chain joins TRBV28 and TRBJ2-5, with D tentatively TRBD1 or TRBD2 (5 bases each). TRBJ2-7 explains the end of the DNA better; the J call may be wrong. CDR1 is MDHEN, CDR2 SYDVKM, per germline. There are 13 residues in the CDR3. CDR3 protein: CASSLPGALEQYF. CDR3 DNA: TGTGCCAGCAGTTTACCCGGGGCTCTCGAGCAGTACTTC.

The V and J genes are TRBV7-2 and TRBJ2-7, with D possibly matching TRBD2 (6 bases). The germline V gene encodes CDR1 SGHTA and CDR2 FQGNSA. This CDR3 region has 14 residues. V lost 5 bases and J 3 bases, leaving 14 bases between the germline ends. The CDR3 bases are TGTGCCAGCAGCGAGGAGGGTAACAGCTACGAGCAGTACTTC. Translation: CASSEEGNSYEQYF.

DNA of the CDR3: TGTGCCAGCAGCGACCAACAGGGGGCGTTTTCTGGCTACACCTTC. The encoded protein is CASSDQQGAFSGYTF. The rearrangement uses TRBV2 and TRBJ1-2, with 9 nucleotides matching TRBD1. Unmatched junction bases numbered 12, after V lost 6 bases and J lost 7 bases. The CDR3 is 15 amino acids. Germline V gene sequence: CDR1 SNHLY, CDR2 FYNNEI.

This clonotype has more than one count but fewer than ten. The chain is built from TRBV11-2 and TRBJ2-1, with 13 bases matching TRBD2. Matching the DNA end better, TRBJ2-7 makes the J call doubtful. CDR1 and CDR2 from the germline V gene are SGHAT and FQNNGV. This CDR3 has 16 amino acids. The CDR3 loop is CASSFRTSGSTNEQYF. CDR3 sequence (DNA): TGTGCCAGCAGCTTCCGGACTAGCGGGAGTACAAACGAGCAGTACTTC.

The chain links TRBV2 to TRBJ2-1, with 7 bases that match TRBD1. V gave up 2 bases and J gave up 14 bases; unmatched junction bases: 9. This CDR3 is built from 13 residues. CDR1 and CDR2 (germline): SNHLY, FYNNEI. CDR3 nucleotide sequence: TGTGCCAGCAGTGAACTTTCCGGGACAGAAGAGTTCTTC. As protein: CASSELSGTEEFF. Supplemented by reference TRBV2 and TRBJ2-1, the full variable domain reads EPEVTQTPSHQVTQMGQEVILRCVPISNHLYFYWYRQILGQKVEFLVSFYNNEISEKSEIFDDQFSVERPDGSNFTLKIRSTKLEDSAMYFCASSELSGTEEFFGPGTRLTVL.

This clonotype was seen a handful of times. The chain carries TRBV29-1 and TRBJ2-3; D not certain. Looked up from germline, CDR1 is SQVTM and CDR2 is ANQGSEA. V was shortened by 6 bases and J by 5 bases, with 9 bases between the two germline ends. The CDR3 has 11 residues. CDR3 protein: CSVKSQDTQYF. In DNA form, the CDR3 reads TGCAGCGTCAAGTCCCAAGATACGCAGTATTTT.

The table lists this clonotype with a few counts. The chain links TRBV15 to TRBJ2-7, with D unclear. Deletions cut 0 bases from V and 2 bases from J, with 8 bases between. This CDR3 is 14 amino acids long. Germline V gene lookup returns CDR1 LNHNV and CDR2 YYDKDF (reference sequence). The CDR3 DNA reads as TGTGCCACCAGCAGAGAAACAGCTACCTACGAGCAGTACTTC. Protein: CATSRETATYEQYF.

This clonotype has only a few counts. V usage is TRBV6-5 and J usage is TRBJ2-5, with D hard to call. Per germline, CDR1 MNHEY and CDR2 SVGAGI. The V and J ends lost 6 bases and 2 bases respectively, with 10 bases between them. The CDR3 is 13 residues long. The DNA of the CDR3 is TGTGCCAGCAGCCAACAGATTCAAGAGACCCAGTACTTC. This encodes CASSQQIQETQYF.

In this sample, this clonotype turned up a few times. The chain carries TRBV7-9 and TRBJ2-7; a weak D match, TRBD1 (5 bases). The V gene's germline CDR1 is SEHNR and CDR2 FQNEAQ (reference sequence). Trimming took off 8 bases at V and 2 bases at J, with 16 bases between the two ends. The CDR3 contains 14 residues. The CDR3 nucleotides read TGTGCCAGCGGAACCTTGGCAGGGCCCTACGAGCAGTACTTC. The encoded protein is CASGTLAGPYEQYF.

This rearrangement joins TRBV7-2 to TRBJ1-4, with 8 bases that match TRBD1. The CDR3 has 17 amino acids. Germline lookup yields CDR1 SGHTA and CDR2 FQGNSA. After removal of 5 bases from V and 11 bases from J, the junction contained 19 bases not matched to a gene. The CDR3 protein is CASSQRTRGQGLGKLFF. CDR3 coding DNA: TGTGCCAGCAGCCAAAGAACGAGAGGACAGGGTCTAGGTAAACTGTTTTTT.

V and J are TRBV29-1 and TRBJ2-1, with 7 bases identical to TRBD1. The J call may be mistaken, given a closer DNA end match to TRBJ2-5. The CDR3 sequence is 12 residues long. Per the germline V gene, CDR1 is SQVTM and CDR2 is ANQGSEA. The CDR3 bases are TGCAGCGTTGCGGACAGGTTAGAGACCCAGTACTTC. This translates into CSVADRLETQYF.

This clonotype occurred a few times. The chain has TRBV2 and TRBJ1-2; 8 nucleotides align to TRBD1. Losses at the gene ends were 1 base for V and 6 bases for J; bases not matched to a gene: 7. The CDR3 is made up of 15 amino acids. Germline CDR1 and CDR2: SNHLY and FYNNEI. CDR3 amino acids: CASSEVDRGWDGYTF. The CDR3 region has the DNA TGTGCCAGCAGTGAAGTAGACAGGGGATGGGATGGCTACACCTTC.

The chain links TRBV24-1 to TRBJ2-3, with D possibly TRBD2 on 5 matching bases. V lost 3 bases and J 8 bases, leaving 14 bases between the germline ends. The CDR3 sequence is 14 residues long. CDR1 and CDR2 from the germline V gene are KGHDR and SFDVKD. The CDR3 loop is CATSDLSLGRTQYF. The CDR3 nucleotides are TGTGCCACCAGTGATCTTTCACTAGGACGTACGCAGTATTTT.

In its sample, this clonotype was seen a few times. The genes are TRBV27 and TRBJ2-7; a weak D match, TRBD1 (6 bases). This CDR3 has 13 amino acids. CDR1 and CDR2 (germline): MNHEY, SMNVEV (reference sequence). V was cut by 6 bases and J by 3 bases, with 12 bases left in between. The CDR3 loop reads CASREDSRYEQYF. CDR3 DNA sequence: TGTGCCAGCAGGGAGGACAGCCGCTACGAGCAGTACTTC.

The chain employs TRBV6-6 and TRBJ2-3; D gene unclear. Trimming removed 8 bases at V and 4 bases at J, with 4 bases between. The CDR3 spans 10 residues. Germline V gene data show CDR1 as MNHNY and CDR2 as SVGAGI (reference sequence). CDR3 residues: CASYADTQYF. In DNA, the CDR3 is TGTGCCAGCTACGCAGATACGCAGTATTTT.